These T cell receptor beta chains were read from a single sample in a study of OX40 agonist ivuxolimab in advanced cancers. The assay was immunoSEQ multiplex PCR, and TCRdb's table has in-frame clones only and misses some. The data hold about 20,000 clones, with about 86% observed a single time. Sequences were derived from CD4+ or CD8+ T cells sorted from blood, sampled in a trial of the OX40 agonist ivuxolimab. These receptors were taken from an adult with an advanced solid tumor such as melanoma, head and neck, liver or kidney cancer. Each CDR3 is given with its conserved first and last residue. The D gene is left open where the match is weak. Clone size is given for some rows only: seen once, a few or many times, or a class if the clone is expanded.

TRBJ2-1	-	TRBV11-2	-	CASSPLVSSYNEQFF	TGTGCCAGCAGCCCCTTAGTATCCTCCTACAATGAGCAGTTCTTC
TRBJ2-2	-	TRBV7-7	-	CASSFLPQPNTGELFF	TGTGCTAGCAGCTTCTTGCCCCAGCCGAACACCGGGGAGCTGTTTTTT
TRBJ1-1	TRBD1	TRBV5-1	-	CASSYTGGQGLGENTEAFF	TGCGCCAGCAGCTATACCGGGGGACAGGGGTTGGGTGAGAACACTGAAGCTTTCTTT
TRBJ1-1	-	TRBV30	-	CARRGGVAGRGTEAFF	TGTGCCCGGAGAGGGGGGGTCGCAGGGCGGGGGACTGAAGCTTTCTTT
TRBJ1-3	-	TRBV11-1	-	CASSFLGASGNTIYF	TGTGCCAGCAGCTTTCTCGGGGCTTCAGGAAACACCATATATTTT
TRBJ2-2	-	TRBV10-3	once	CAILGLGGTGELFF	TGTGCCATCTTGGGACTCGGGGGCACCGGGGAGCTGTTTTTT
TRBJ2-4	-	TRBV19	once	CASSIERGNIQYF	TGTGCCAGTAGTATAGAAAGAGGGAACATTCAGTACTTC
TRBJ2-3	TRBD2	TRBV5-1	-	CASSLDSGGDTQYF	TGCGCCAGCAGCTTGGACTCGGGAGGAGATACGCAGTATTTT
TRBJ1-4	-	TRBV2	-	CASTLRPGREKLFF	TGTGCCAGCACCCTGAGACCTGGACGGGAAAAACTGTTTTTT
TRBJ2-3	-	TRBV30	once	CAWSAEGARLTDTQYF	TGTGCCTGGAGTGCGGAGGGGGCGCGTTTGACAGATACGCAGTATTTT
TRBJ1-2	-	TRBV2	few	CASSDRRSNYGYTF	TGTGCCAGCAGTGATCGGCGGTCTAACTATGGCTACACCTTC
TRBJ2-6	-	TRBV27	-	CASSSPGTGANVLTF	TGTGCCAGCAGTTCCCCAGGTACTGGGGCCAACGTCCTGACTTTC
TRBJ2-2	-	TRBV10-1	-	CASSVLRGTGELFF	TGCGCCAGCAGTGTCCTTCGGGGAACCGGGGAGCTGTTTTTT
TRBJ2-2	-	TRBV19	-	CASSMFSLTGELFF	TGTGCCAGTAGTATGTTTAGCTTGACCGGGGAGCTGTTTTTT
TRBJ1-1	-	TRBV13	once	CASSPRTQLNTEAFF	TGTGCCAGCAGCCCCCGGACACAATTGAACACTGAAGCTTTCTTT
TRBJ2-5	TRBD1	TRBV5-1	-	CASSLAGTGDETQYF	TGCGCCAGCAGCTTGGCCGGGACAGGGGACGAGACCCAGTACTTC
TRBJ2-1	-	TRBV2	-	CASRKTSTYNEQFF	TGTGCCAGCAGGAAGACTTCGACCTACAATGAGCAGTTCTTC
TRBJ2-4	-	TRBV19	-	CASSIGGLQAPRQYF	TGTGCCAGTAGTATAGGGGGGTTGCAGGCCCCCCGTCAGTACTTC
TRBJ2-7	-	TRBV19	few	CASSMWGESYEQYF	TGTGCCAGTAGTATGTGGGGGGAGTCCTACGAGCAGTACTTC
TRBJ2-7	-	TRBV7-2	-	CASSPGDEQYF	TGTGCCAGCAGCCCGGGTGACGAGCAGTACTTC
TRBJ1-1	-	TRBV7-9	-	CASSLGQNTEAFF	TGTGCCAGCAGCTTAGGACAGAACACTGAAGCTTTCTTT
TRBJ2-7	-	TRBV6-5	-	CASSYRVGLPYEQYF	TGTGCCAGCAGTTACCGCGTAGGACTGCCCTACGAGCAGTACTTC
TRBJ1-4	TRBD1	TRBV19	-	CASSRTGGDNEKLFF	TGTGCCAGTAGTCGGACAGGGGGAGATAATGAAAAACTGTTTTTT
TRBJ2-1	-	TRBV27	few	CASSYVRGGREQFF	TGTGCCAGCAGCTATGTACGCGGGGGCCGTGAGCAGTTCTTC
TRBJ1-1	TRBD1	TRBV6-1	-	CASRVDRANTEAFF	TGTGCCAGCAGGGTAGACAGGGCGAACACTGAAGCTTTCTTT
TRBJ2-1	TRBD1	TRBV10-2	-	CASSEGGHRFEFF	TGCGCCAGCAGTGAAGGGGGCCATCGATTTGAGTTCTTC
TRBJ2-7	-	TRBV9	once	CASSVAGQGEQYF	TGTGCCAGCAGCGTAGCGGGACAAGGCGAGCAGTACTTC
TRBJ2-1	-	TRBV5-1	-	CATSNLGSYNEQFF	TGCGCCACCTCAAATCTGGGGTCCTACAATGAGCAGTTCTTC
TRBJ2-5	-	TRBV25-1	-	CASQQETQYF	TGTGCCAGCCAACAAGAGACCCAGTACTTC
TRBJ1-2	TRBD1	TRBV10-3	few	CASSTGGRGYTF	TGTGCCAGCTCGACAGGGGGCAGGGGCTACACCTTC
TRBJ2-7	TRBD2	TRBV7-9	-	CASSLGLAGTPTYEQYF	TGTGCCAGCAGCTTAGGGCTAGCGGGAACCCCGACCTACGAGCAGTACTTC
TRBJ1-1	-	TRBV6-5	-	CASSYDTEAFF	TGTGCCAGCAGTTACGACACTGAAGCTTTCTTT
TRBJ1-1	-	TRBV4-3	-	CASSQEFMRYTEAFF	TGCGCCAGCAGCCAAGAGTTTATGAGGTACACTGAAGCTTTCTTT
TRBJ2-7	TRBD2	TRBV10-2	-	CASSVVGGAGGPTGEQYF	TGCGCCAGCAGTGTCGTGGGTGGGGCGGGAGGGCCAACTGGCGAGCAGTACTTC
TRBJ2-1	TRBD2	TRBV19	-	CASSARGGLYNEQFF	TGTGCCAGTAGTGCGCGGGGGGGCCTATACAATGAGCAGTTCTTC
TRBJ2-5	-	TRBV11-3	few	CASSHGQHQETQYF	TGTGCCAGCAGCCACGGACAGCACCAAGAGACCCAGTACTTC
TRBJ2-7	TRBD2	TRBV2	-	CASSEWTSLGEQYF	TGTGCCAGCAGTGAGTGGACTAGCTTGGGCGAGCAGTACTTC
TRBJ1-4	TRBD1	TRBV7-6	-	CASSLIGTGNEKLFF	TGTGCCAGCAGTCTTATAGGGACAGGGAATGAAAAACTGTTTTTT
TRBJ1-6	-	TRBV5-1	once	CASSLQREGSPLHF	TGCGCCAGCAGCTTACAGAGAGAGGGATCACCCCTCCACTTT
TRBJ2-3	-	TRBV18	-	CASSPPAGTQYF	TGTGCCAGCTCACCACCGGCGGGTACGCAGTATTTT
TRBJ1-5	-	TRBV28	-	CASSSQGEGNQPQHF	TGTGCCAGCAGTTCCCAGGGAGAGGGCAATCAGCCCCAGCATTTT
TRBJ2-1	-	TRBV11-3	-	CASSLESDYNEQFF	TGTGCCAGCAGCTTAGAGTCTGATTACAATGAGCAGTTCTTC
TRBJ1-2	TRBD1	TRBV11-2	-	CASSRDRGYGAYGYTF	TGTGCCAGCAGCAGAGACAGGGGGTATGGAGCCTATGGCTACACCTTC
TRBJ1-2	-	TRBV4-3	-	CASSQDLLGSYGYTF	TGCGCCAGCAGCCAAGATCTCCTAGGTAGCTATGGCTACACCTTC
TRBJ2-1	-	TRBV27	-	CASTLRALGNEQFF	TGTGCCAGCACCTTACGGGCTCTGGGGAATGAGCAGTTCTTC
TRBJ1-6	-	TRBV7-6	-	CASSLVFGDNSPLHF	TGTGCCAGCAGCTTAGTCTTCGGGGATAATTCACCCCTCCACTTT
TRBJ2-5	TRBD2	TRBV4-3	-	CASSLDGGRAGETQYF	TGCGCCAGCAGCCTTGACGGCGGGAGGGCTGGAGAGACCCAGTACTTC
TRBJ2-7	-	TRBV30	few	CAWSGVVSNLYEQYF	TGTGCCTGGAGTGGGGTAGTGTCGAATCTCTACGAGCAGTACTTC